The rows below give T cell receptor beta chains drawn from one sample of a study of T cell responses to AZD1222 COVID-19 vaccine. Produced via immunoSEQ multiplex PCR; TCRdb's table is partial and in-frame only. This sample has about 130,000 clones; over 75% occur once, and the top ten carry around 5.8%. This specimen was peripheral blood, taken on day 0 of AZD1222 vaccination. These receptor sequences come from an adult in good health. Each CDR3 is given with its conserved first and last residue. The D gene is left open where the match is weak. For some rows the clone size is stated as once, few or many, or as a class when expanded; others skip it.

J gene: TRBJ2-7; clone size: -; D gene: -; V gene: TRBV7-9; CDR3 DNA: TGTGCCAGCAGCTTAGCTGGTCTCAGCTCCTACGAGCAGTACTTC; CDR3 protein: CASSLAGLSSYEQYF
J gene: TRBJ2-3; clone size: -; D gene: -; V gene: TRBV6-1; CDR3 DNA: TGTGCCAGCAGTGAAACAGGGGATACGCAGTATTTT; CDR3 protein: CASSETGDTQYF
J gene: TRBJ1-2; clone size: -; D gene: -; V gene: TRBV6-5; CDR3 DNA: TGTGCCAGCGGGAGCGAAGAACAATATGGCTACACCTTC; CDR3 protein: CASGSEEQYGYTF
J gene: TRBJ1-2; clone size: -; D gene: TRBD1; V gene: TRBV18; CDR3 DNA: TGTGCCAGCTCACCTCAGACAGGGGCTAACTATGGCTACACCTTC; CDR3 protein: CASSPQTGANYGYTF
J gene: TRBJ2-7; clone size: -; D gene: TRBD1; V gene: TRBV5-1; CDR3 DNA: TGCGCCAGCAGCTACCGACAGGGGAACTACGAGCAGTACTTC; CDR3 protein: CASSYRQGNYEQYF
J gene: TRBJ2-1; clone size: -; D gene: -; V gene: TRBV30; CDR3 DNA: TGTGCCTGGAGGGGCGACAGGTCCTACAATGAGCAGTTCTTC; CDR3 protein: CAWRGDRSYNEQFF
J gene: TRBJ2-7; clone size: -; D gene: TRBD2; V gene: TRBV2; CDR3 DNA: TGTGCCAGCAGCCCGAACCCGGGACTAGCGGGAGGGCGGGACTTC; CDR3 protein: CASSPNPGLAGGRDF
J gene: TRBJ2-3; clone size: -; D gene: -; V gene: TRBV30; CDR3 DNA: TGTGCCTGGAGTTCCGGGATTACAGATACGCAGTATTTT; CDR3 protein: CAWSSGITDTQYF
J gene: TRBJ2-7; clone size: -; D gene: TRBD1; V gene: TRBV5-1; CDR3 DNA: TGCGCCAGCAGCTTGACAGGGGGCTCATCTACCTACGAGCAGTACTTC; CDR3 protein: CASSLTGGSSTYEQYF
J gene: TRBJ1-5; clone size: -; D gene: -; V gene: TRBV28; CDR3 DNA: TGTGCCAGCACCAAAATACCCCCTGATAGCAATCAGCCCCAGCATTTT; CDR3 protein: CASTKIPPDSNQPQHF
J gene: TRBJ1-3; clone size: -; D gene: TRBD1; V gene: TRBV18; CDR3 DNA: TGTGCCAGCTCACCAAGGGACAGGGGCCACACCATATATTTT; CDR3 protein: CASSPRDRGHTIYF
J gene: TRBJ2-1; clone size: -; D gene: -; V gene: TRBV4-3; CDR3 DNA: TGCGCCAGCAGCCAAGATAGCGGAACCTACAATGAGCAGTTCTTC; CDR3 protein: CASSQDSGTYNEQFF
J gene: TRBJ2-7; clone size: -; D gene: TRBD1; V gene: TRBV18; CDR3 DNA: TGTGCCAGCTCACTCGGGACAGGGGCCACCTACGAGCAGTACTTC; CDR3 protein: CASSLGTGATYEQYF
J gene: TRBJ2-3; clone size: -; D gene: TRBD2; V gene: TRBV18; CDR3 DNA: TGTGCCAGCTCACCAATCCCTTTTAGCGGGATTACCACAGATACGCAGTATTTT; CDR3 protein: CASSPIPFSGITTDTQYF
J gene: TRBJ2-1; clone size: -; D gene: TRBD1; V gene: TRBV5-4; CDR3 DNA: TGTGCCAGCAGCTTGGGGACAGGGGGGTCCTACAATGAGCAGTTCTTC; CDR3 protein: CASSLGTGGSYNEQFF
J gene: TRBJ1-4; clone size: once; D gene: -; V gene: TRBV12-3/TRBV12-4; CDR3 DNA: TGTGCCAGCAGAGGGGCCGAGGAAAAACTGTTTTTT; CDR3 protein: CASRGAEEKLFF
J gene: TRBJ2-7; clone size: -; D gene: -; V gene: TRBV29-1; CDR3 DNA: TGCAGCGTTGAATTTGGGGTCTCCTACGAGCAGTACTTC; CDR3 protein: CSVEFGVSYEQYF
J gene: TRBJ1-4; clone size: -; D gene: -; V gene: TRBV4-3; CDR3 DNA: TGCGCCAGCAGCCAAGATTTTGGGTCAGCAACTAATGAAAAACTGTTTTTT; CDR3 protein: CASSQDFGSATNEKLFF
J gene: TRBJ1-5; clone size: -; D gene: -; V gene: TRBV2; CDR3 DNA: TGTGCCTCAGCCCGGGATAGCAATCAGCCCCAGCATTTT; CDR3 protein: CASARDSNQPQHF
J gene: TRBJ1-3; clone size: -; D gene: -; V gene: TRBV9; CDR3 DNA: TGTGCCAGCAGCGGTTCAGGGGCGGACACCATATATTTT; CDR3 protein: CASSGSGADTIYF
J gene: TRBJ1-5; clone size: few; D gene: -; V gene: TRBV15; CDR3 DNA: TGTGCCACCAGCAGAGAGCGGGCGGGGTATAGCAATCAGCCCCAGCATTTT; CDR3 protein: CATSRERAGYSNQPQHF
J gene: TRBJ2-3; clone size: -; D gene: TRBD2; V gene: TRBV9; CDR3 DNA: TGTGCCAGCAGCGTCCGGACTAGCGGGGGCACAGATACGCAGTATTTT; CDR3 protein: CASSVRTSGGTDTQYF
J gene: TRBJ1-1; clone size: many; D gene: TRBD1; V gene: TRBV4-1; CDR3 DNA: TGCGCCAGCAGGGACAGGGGCATGAACACTGAAGCTTTCTTT; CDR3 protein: CASRDRGMNTEAFF
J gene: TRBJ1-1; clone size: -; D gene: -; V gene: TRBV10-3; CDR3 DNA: TGTGCCATCAGTGGTTTAAGCGACAGCGAAGCTTTCTTT; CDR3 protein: CAISGLSDSEAFF
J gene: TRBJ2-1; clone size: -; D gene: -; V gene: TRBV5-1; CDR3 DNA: TGCGCCAGCAGCTTTAGGGCGAACGACAATGAGCAGTTCTTC; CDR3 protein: CASSFRANDNEQFF
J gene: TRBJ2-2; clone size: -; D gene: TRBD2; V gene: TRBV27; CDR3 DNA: TGTGCCAGCAGTTTTCGCGGGGGGTTCGGGGAGCTGTTTTTT; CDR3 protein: CASSFRGGFGELFF
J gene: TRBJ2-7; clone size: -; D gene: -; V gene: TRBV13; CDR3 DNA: TGTGCCAGCAGCCCGAGGGACATCTCCTACGAGCAGTACTTC; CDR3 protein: CASSPRDISYEQYF
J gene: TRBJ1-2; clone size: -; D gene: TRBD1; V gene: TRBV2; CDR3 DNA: TGTGCCAGCAGTGAGGGGGACAGAGCCTATGGCTACACCTTC; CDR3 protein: CASSEGDRAYGYTF
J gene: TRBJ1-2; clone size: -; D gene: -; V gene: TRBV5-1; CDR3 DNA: TGCGCCAGCAGCTTTGAGTCAAGTTCCTATGGCTACACCTTC; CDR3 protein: CASSFESSSYGYTF
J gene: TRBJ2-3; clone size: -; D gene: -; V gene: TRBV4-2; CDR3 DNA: TGTGCCAGCAGCCACCCCCAAGGGAGAGCTAGCACAGATACGCAGTATTTT; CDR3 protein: CASSHPQGRASTDTQYF
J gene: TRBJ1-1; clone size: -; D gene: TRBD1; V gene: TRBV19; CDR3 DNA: TGTGCCAGTAGTGCCGTCAGGGGGGCCCACACTGAAGCTTTCTTT; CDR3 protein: CASSAVRGAHTEAFF
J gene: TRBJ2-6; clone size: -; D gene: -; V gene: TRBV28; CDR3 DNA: TGTGCCAGCAGTTTTCCCCTTGGCTCTGGGGCCAACGTCCTGACTTTC; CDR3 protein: CASSFPLGSGANVLTF
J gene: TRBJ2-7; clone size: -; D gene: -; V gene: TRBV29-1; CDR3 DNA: TGCATCCAAAGAGGCAGCACCTACGAGCAGTACTTC; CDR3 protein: CIQRGSTYEQYF
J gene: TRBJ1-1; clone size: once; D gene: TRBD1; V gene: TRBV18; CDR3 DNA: TGTGCCAGCTCAATCCGGGACAGGGAAGCTTTCTTT; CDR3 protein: CASSIRDREAFF
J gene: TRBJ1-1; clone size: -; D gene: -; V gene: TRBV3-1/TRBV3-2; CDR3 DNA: TGTGCCAGCAGCCAGGAAGGTATGGGAACTGAAGCTTTCTTT; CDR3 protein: CASSQEGMGTEAFF
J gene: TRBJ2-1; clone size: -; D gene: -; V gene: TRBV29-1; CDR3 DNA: TGCAGCGTTGGCCAAAACGCCGGGACAATGAATGAGCAGTTCTTC; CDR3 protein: CSVGQNAGTMNEQFF
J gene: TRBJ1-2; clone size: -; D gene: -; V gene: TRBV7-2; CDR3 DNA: TGTGCCAGCAGCTTAGCGCTAGGGACGGATGGCTACACCTTC; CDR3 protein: CASSLALGTDGYTF
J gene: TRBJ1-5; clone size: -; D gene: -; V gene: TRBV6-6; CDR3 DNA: TGTGCCAGTGGGGGACTGGGGTCCAATGGGGCCCAGCATTTT; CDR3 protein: CASGGLGSNGAQHF
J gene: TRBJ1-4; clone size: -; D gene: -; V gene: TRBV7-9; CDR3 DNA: TGTGCCAGCAGCCCCAACGTGGCAACTAATGAAAAACTGTTTTTT; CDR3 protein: CASSPNVATNEKLFF
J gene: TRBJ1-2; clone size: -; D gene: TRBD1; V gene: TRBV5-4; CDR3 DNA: TGTGCCAGCAGTCCGGGACAGGGATATGGCTACACCTTC; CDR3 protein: CASSPGQGYGYTF
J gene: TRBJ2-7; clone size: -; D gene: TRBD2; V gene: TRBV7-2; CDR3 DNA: TGTGCCAGCAGCTTCAATTTTGGGCGGGGGGGCTACGAGCAGTACTTC; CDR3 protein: CASSFNFGRGGYEQYF
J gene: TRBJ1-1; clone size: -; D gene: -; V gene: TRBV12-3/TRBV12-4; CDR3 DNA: TGTGCCAGCAGCACAGGGTCCTCCGATGAAGCTTTCTTT; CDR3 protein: CASSTGSSDEAFF